This entry features one T cell receptor beta chain sequence. This CDR3 spans 14 amino acids. The germline CDR1 and CDR2 sequences are MNHEY and SVGAGI. With 7 bases removed from V and 0 bases from J, the gap between germline ends came to 7 bases. This entry belongs to a study of blood T cell repertoires in COVID-19. In Cohort 3, a recovered donor had either two negative PCRs, clearance, or symptom resolution. Sequenced by immunoSEQ multiplex PCR; TCRdb stores in-frame clones only, minus some. Of around 500,000 clones listed, 80% to 90% are singletons. The J gene is TRBJ2-6, the V gene TRBV6-5, with no clear D. The specimen was PBMCs or T cells enriched from blood (not recorded which). This receptor was taken from a woman aged 55-69 years who had recovered from COVID-19. DNA for the CDR3: TGTGCCAGCAAAGGAGCCTCTGGGGCCAACGTCCTGACTTTC. Translating it yields CASKGASGANVLTF.